The sequence of this T cell receptor (beta chain) was determined in a study of blood T cells in healthy people across ages. Then a second PCR, running roughly 7 to 11 cycles, was carried out with a sample-barcoded 5' primer and a J-beta primer mix. TCRdb independently ran MiXCR on the 5' RACE reads; one entry per CDR3 protein. The sample has hundreds of thousands of distinct CDR3 sequences; 58% are singletons. This clonotype turned up a few times. Deletions cut 5 bases from V and 10 bases from J, with 11 bases between. Germline CDR1 is MNHEY and CDR2 is SVGAGI. The CDR3 is 11 residues long. The receptor was derived from a man aged 25-40 years in good health. The rearrangement uses TRBV6-5 and TRBJ1-1; D call uncertain. Sequenced sample: blood. The CDR3 is CASSIANRAFF. In nucleotides, the CDR3 is TGTGCCAGCAGTATCGCGAACCGAGCTTTCTTT.